This T cell receptor beta chain was sequenced for a study of cytomegalovirus exposure and HLA in healthy donors. A note on this clone: Its target is unknown.

Study findings and constraints: TCR beta V segments were, for the most part, productive about 87% or about 30% of the time in an earlier analysis. Immune exposure was documented only through CMV serostatus. Reports described diagnosis of cytomegalovirus status by the classifier as highly specific and sensitive.

In the PCR, 60 Vbeta and 13 Jbeta primers were used. The data were produced by immunoSEQ multiplex PCR, yet TCRdb's version contains in-frame clones alone and is incomplete. Among approximately 130,000 clones listed, 70% to 85% were seen once. Trimming left V 0 bases short and J 6 bases short, with 12 bases between. From germline, CDR1 is LGHNA and CDR2 YSLEER. This CDR3 spans 15 amino acids. The TCR originated in a boy between 2 and 15 years old in good health and CMV-seronegative. The gene calls are TRBV4-3 and TRBJ2-1; tentative D call: TRBD2 (5 bases). Source material: PBMCs. The DNA for the CDR3 is TGCGCCAGCAGCCAAGATTCATCCGGGGTCAATGAGCAGTTCTTC. Translation gives CASSQDSSGVNEQFF.